The present entry profiles one TCR beta chain with its context. The germline V gene encodes CDR1 DFQATT and CDR2 SNEGSKA (reference sequence). The CDR3 has 11 amino acids. With 0 bases removed from V and 10 bases from J, the gap between germline ends came to 8 bases. This record comes from a study of T-cell reconstitution after alpha-beta-depleted transplantation in children. Researchers prepared the TCRbeta library using unique molecular identifiers, the study reports. MiXCR, run by TCRdb on the PCR reads, gives a single entry per CDR3 protein. This sample carries approximately 1,000,000 distinct CDR3 sequences, roughly 29% of them seen once, and the ten largest clones take around 30%.

Sequencing used PBMCs, mostly from graft donor cells, obtained 360 days after TCRalphabeta/CD19-depleted stem cell transplant. The source is a boy under three years old who had a stem cell transplant for SCID, so the T cells may come from the graft donor. This chain joins TRBV20-1 and TRBJ2-3; a possible D gene is TRBD2 (5 bases). Written as DNA, the CDR3 is TGCAGTGCTAGAGATATGAGGGCGCAGTATTTT. It translates to CSARDMRAQYF.